A single sample gave rise to the 21 T cell receptor beta chains below, sequenced in a study of shared clonotypes between healthy human individuals. Assay used: immunoSEQ multiplex PCR; TCRdb lists only in-frame clones, some missing. The sample holds some 2,100,000 clones, 95% seen once. The sequencing input was naive CD4+ T cells sorted from blood. Noted subset: CD45RA+ positively selected. The source is a man aged 18 to 30 in good health.

This chain links TRBV28 with TRBJ1-1; D gene uncertain. The V and J ends lost 4 bases and 3 bases respectively, with 18 bases between them. Germline CDR1 MDHEN, CDR2 SYDVKM. There are 16 residues in the CDR3. The DNA for the CDR3 is TGTGCCAGCAGTTCCTTCAGCGACCCTGGAGACACTGAAGCTTTCTTT. The encoded protein is CASSSFSDPGDTEAFF.

The chain carries TRBV9 and TRBJ1-1, with unresolved D. The germline V and J ends were trimmed by 4 bases and 1 base, with 8 bases remaining between them. The CDR3 loop spans 13 amino acids. The V gene's germline CDR1 is SGDLS and CDR2 YYNGEE. The CDR3: CASSTHPNTEAFF. DNA of the CDR3: TGTGCCAGCAGCACCCACCCGAACACTGAAGCTTTCTTT.

The V call is TRBV30, the J call TRBJ2-1; no reliable D call. V lost 1 base and J lost 7, with 8 bases in between. Per germline, CDR1 GTSNPN and CDR2 SVGIG (reference sequence). This CDR3 contains 12 residues. In DNA, the CDR3 is TGTGCCTGGAGTGGTCAGTTGAATGAGCAGTTCTTC. Amino acid sequence: CAWSGQLNEQFF.

The rearrangement links TRBV6-6 to TRBJ2-1; 7 nucleotides agree with TRBD2. The CDR3 runs 14 residues. V lost 6 bases, J lost 6 bases, and 8 bases stayed unmatched. CDR1 is MNHNY and CDR2 is SVGAGI in the germline V gene (reference sequence). Here the CDR3 DNA reads TGTGCCAGCAGAAGGGGAGGGGTCGGCAATGAGCAGTTCTTC. It is translated as CASRRGGVGNEQFF.

The rearrangement links TRBV28 to TRBJ1-2; no definite D call. V lost 8 bases and J 0 bases, leaving 7 bases between the germline ends. The CDR3 covers 12 residues. CDR1 MDHEN and CDR2 SYDVKM come from the germline V gene. In nucleotides, the CDR3 is TGTGCCAGCGGCATTGCTAACTATGGCTACACCTTC. Encoded protein: CASGIANYGYTF.

The chain combines TRBV7-2 with TRBJ2-1; D assignment may be TRBD1 or TRBD2 (5 bases each). Germline V gene data show CDR1 as SGHTA and CDR2 as FQGNSA. V was clipped by 5 bases and J by 4 bases, with 12 bases between them. The length of the CDR3 is 14 residues. The CDR3 is CASSTPGTYNEQFF. CDR3 DNA: TGTGCCAGCAGCACCCCCGGGACGTACAATGAGCAGTTCTTC. Filled out from reference TRBV7-2 and TRBJ2-1, the complete variable domain reads GAGVSQSPSNKVTEKGKDVELRCDPISGHTALYWYRQSLGQGLEFLIYFQGNSAPDKSGLPSDRFSAERTGGSVSTLTIQRTQQEDSAVYLCASSTPGTYNEQFFGPGTRLTVL.

As for this clone: One end of the junction is discordant with germline, which a read error may explain. The chain carries TRBV6-5 and TRBJ2-7; 8 bases agree with TRBD1. Germline V gene sequence: CDR1 MNHEY, CDR2 SVGAGI. The CDR3 is made up of 13 amino acids. The CDR3: CASRGQASYKQYF. CDR3 DNA: TGTGCCAGCAGGGGACAGGCCTCCTACAAGCAGTACTTC.

The chain has TRBV10-2 and TRBJ2-7; no reliable D call. This CDR3 spans 11 amino acids. Germline CDR1 is WSHSY and CDR2 is SAAADI. The V end was cut by 10 bases, the J end by 5 bases, with 12 bases between. CDR3 loop: CATRSLDEQYF. CDR3 nucleotides: TGCGCCACCAGAAGTCTAGACGAGCAGTACTTC.

The genes are TRBV5-1 and TRBJ2-1, with 8 bases identical to TRBD2. Losses at the gene ends were 0 bases for V and 10 bases for J; bases not matched to a gene: 6. The CDR3 has 14 amino acids. The germline V gene encodes CDR1 SGHRS and CDR2 YFSETQ. CDR3 coding DNA: TGCGCCAGCAGCTTGGGACTAGCGTCACCCGAGCAGTTCTTC. Translation: CASSLGLASPEQFF.

A single count supports this clone. The V gene is TRBV14, the J gene TRBJ2-3, with D tentatively TRBD1 or TRBD2 (5 bases each). CDR3 length equals 15 residues. The V gene's germline CDR1 is SGHDN and CDR2 FVKESK. The V end was cut by 3 bases, the J end by 2 bases, with 12 bases between. CDR3 coding DNA: TGTGCCAGCAGCCAGTCCGGGACGTTCACAGATACGCAGTATTTT. Translation gives CASSQSGTFTDTQYF.

This chain uses TRBV18 with TRBJ1-1; the D is unclear. The V gene's germline CDR1 is KGHSH and CDR2 LQKENI. V lost 0 bases and J 3 bases, leaving 8 bases between the germline ends. The CDR3 contains 14 residues. CDR3 in amino acids: CASSPPLVDTEAFF. CDR3 in DNA: TGTGCCAGCTCACCACCTTTGGTGGACACTGAAGCTTTCTTT. Full variable domain (rest looked up from reference TRBV18 and TRBJ1-1): NAGVMQNPRHLVRRRGQEARLRCSPMKGHSHVYWYRQLPEEGLKFMVYLQKENIIDESGMPKERFSAEFPKEGPSILRIQQVVRGDSAAYFCASSPPLVDTEAFFGQGTRLTVV.

The gene calls are TRBV6-6 and TRBJ1-3; D is undetermined. Trimming left V 7 bases short and J 2 bases short, with 15 bases between. Germline V gene lookup returns CDR1 MNHNY and CDR2 SVGAGI (reference sequence). There are 15 residues in the CDR3. The CDR3 here is CASTLSGFAGNTIYF. For the CDR3, the DNA is TGTGCCAGCACTCTATCCGGGTTTGCTGGAAACACCATATATTTT.

This chain connects TRBV7-3 to TRBJ1-2, with 9 bases fitting TRBD1. CDR1 is SGHTA, CDR2 FQGTGA, per germline. The ends lost 5 bases at V and 6 bases at J; junction bases unmatched: 7. This CDR3 is 14 amino acids long. CDR3 nucleotides: TGTGCCAGCAGCCCAGGACAGGGGAGAGATGGCTACACCTTC. It is translated as CASSPGQGRDGYTF. Using reference TRBV7-3 and TRBJ1-2 for the parts outside the CDR3, the full variable domain is GAGVSQTPSNKVTEKGKYVELRCDPISGHTALYWYRQSLGQGPEFLIYFQGTGAADDSGLPNDRFFAVRPEGSVSTLKIQRTERGDSAVYLCASSPGQGRDGYTFGSGTRLTVV.

The chain carries TRBV28 and TRBJ1-5, with D tentatively TRBD1 (5 bases). Looked up from germline, CDR1 is MDHEN and CDR2 is SYDVKM. V lost 6 bases, J lost 5 bases, and 32 bases lay in between. The CDR3 spans 20 residues. CDR3 nucleotide sequence: TGTGCCAGCAGAAATTCTAGACAGACTAGAACCCTAGATCGGGATCAGCCCCAGCATTTT. This sequence encodes CASRNSRQTRTLDRDQPQHF.

A word on this clone: The same CDR3 is also encoded by other DNA sequences in this sample. The chain combines TRBV15 with TRBJ2-7, with 8 bases that match TRBD1. CDR3 length: 15 residues. CDR1 and CDR2 (germline): LNHNV, YYDKDF (reference sequence). V shed 0 bases, J shed 4 bases, and the junction held 5 bases outside the gene matches. The CDR3 nucleotides are TGTGCCACCAGCAGAGATCCCGGACAGGGATACGAGCAGTACTTC. This sequence encodes CATSRDPGQGYEQYF.

This chain joins TRBV5-4 and TRBJ2-7; the D is unclear. The CDR3 covers 13 residues. Per the germline V gene, CDR1 is SGHNT and CDR2 is YYREEE (reference sequence). V was cut by 4 bases and J by 0 bases, with 8 bases left in between. The CDR3 loop reads CASSQDTSYEQYF. The CDR3 DNA reads TGTGCCAGCAGCCAAGACACCTCCTACGAGCAGTACTTC.

This clone has a handful of counts. This chain links TRBV14 with TRBJ2-5, with D unresolved. Germline CDR1 and CDR2: SGHDN and FVKESK. The CDR3 is 13 residues long. Trimming pared 0 bases from V and 5 bases from J, leaving 7 bases between. The CDR3 DNA reads as TGTGCCAGCAGCCAAGATCCGAGGGAGACCCAGTACTTC. Translating gives CASSQDPRETQYF.

The chain links TRBV5-1 to TRBJ1-6; maybe TRBD1 (5 bases). The CDR3 extends over 15 amino acids. From germline, CDR1 is SGHRS and CDR2 YFSETQ. Trimming removed 4 bases from V and 10 bases from J, with 18 bases in between. CDR3 region: CASSPAGRGGSPLHF. In DNA, the CDR3 is TGCGCCAGCAGCCCGGCTGGGCGGGGCGGGTCACCCCTCCACTTT.

For this clone: This specimen includes other DNA sequences encoding the same CDR3. This chain links TRBV19 with TRBJ2-3, with D uncertain. This CDR3 is 12 amino acids long. The germline V and J ends were trimmed by 3 bases and 5 bases, with 6 bases remaining between them. The germline CDR1 and CDR2 sequences are LNHDA and SQIVND (reference sequence). Here the CDR3 reads CASSIGEDTQYF. DNA of the CDR3: TGTGCCAGTAGTATCGGAGAAGATACGCAGTATTTT.

V usage is TRBV10-1 and J usage is TRBJ1-3, with TRBD1 identical over 7 bases. The J segment lost 1 base and the V segment lost 7 bases, leaving 1 base of the junction unmatched. CDR3 length: 13 amino acids. Per the germline V gene, CDR1 is WNHNN and CDR2 is SYGVQD (reference sequence). The CDR3, as DNA: TGCGCCAGCAAGGGGGCTTCTGGAAACACCATATATTTT. Translated, it gives CASKGASGNTIYF.

This clone was counted a single time. The V call is TRBV6-1, the J call TRBJ2-4; D is possibly TRBD2 (5 bases). The V gene lost 0 bases and the J gene lost 0 bases, with 12 bases spanning the gap. The CDR3 contains 17 residues. The germline gives CDR1 MNHNS, CDR2 SASEGT. The CDR3 region is CASSEALDGKAKNIQYF. CDR3 coding DNA: TGTGCCAGCAGTGAAGCGCTGGACGGGAAAGCCAAAAACATTCAGTACTTC.